The rows below give T cell receptor beta chains drawn from one sample of a study of blood T cell repertoires in COVID-19. Clones were read by immunoSEQ multiplex PCR, and TCRdb kept only the in-frame ones, dropping some. The sample holds some 150,000 clones; 89% are singletons and the top ten take roughly 0.8%. Sequencing was carried out using PBMCs or T cells enriched from blood (not recorded which). The receptors were sampled from a woman aged 18-30 years who had recovered from COVID-19. CDR3s include the opening cysteine and the closing phenylalanine or tryptophan. D genes are given only for firm matches. Not every row has a clone size; where given, it reads once, few, many or a size class.

D gene: TRBD1; clone size: NA; V gene: TRBV6-5; J gene: TRBJ1-2; CDR3 DNA: TGTGCCAGCACAAAGGACAGGAACTATGGCTACACCTTC; CDR3 protein: CASTKDRNYGYTF
D gene: NA; clone size: NA; V gene: TRBV5-3; J gene: TRBJ1-5; CDR3 DNA: TGTGCCAGAAGCTTTCCACTCCAAGCATTCCCAATAGGCAATCAGCCCCAGCATTTT; CDR3 protein: CARSFPLQAFPIGNQPQHF
D gene: NA; clone size: NA; V gene: TRBV28; J gene: TRBJ1-4; CDR3 DNA: TGTGCCAGCAGTTTTGGGGCAGAGAGGGAAAAACTGTTTTTT; CDR3 protein: CASSFGAEREKLFF
D gene: TRBD2; clone size: once; V gene: TRBV28; J gene: TRBJ2-3; CDR3 DNA: TGTGCCAGCAGTCTTTGGACTAGCGGGAGCACAGATACGCAGTATTTT; CDR3 protein: CASSLWTSGSTDTQYF
D gene: NA; clone size: NA; V gene: TRBV5-1; J gene: TRBJ2-1; CDR3 DNA: TGCGCCAGCAGCCCGGGACCCTCCAGGGACTATGAGCAGTTCTTC; CDR3 protein: CASSPGPSRDYEQFF
D gene: TRBD1; clone size: NA; V gene: TRBV29-1; J gene: TRBJ2-3; CDR3 DNA: TGCAGCGTTGAAATGGGCAGGGGGTCAGATACGCAGTATTTT; CDR3 protein: CSVEMGRGSDTQYF
D gene: TRBD2; clone size: NA; V gene: TRBV7-9; J gene: TRBJ2-1; CDR3 DNA: TGTGCCAGCAGCACTGGAGGGGGACTAGCGGGAAAGCGTGAGCAGTTCTTC; CDR3 protein: CASSTGGGLAGKREQFF
D gene: NA; clone size: NA; V gene: TRBV5-1; J gene: TRBJ1-1; CDR3 DNA: TGCGCCAGCAGCTTGGTGGAGGGGCAGGGCACTGAAGCTTTCTTT; CDR3 protein: CASSLVEGQGTEAFF
D gene: TRBD2; clone size: NA; V gene: TRBV24-1; J gene: TRBJ2-1; CDR3 DNA: TGTGCCACCAGTACCCTAGCGGGGAGCTCCTACAATGAGCAGTTCTTC; CDR3 protein: CATSTLAGSSYNEQFF
D gene: TRBD2; clone size: NA; V gene: TRBV5-8; J gene: TRBJ2-3; CDR3 DNA: TGTGCCAGCAACGTACTAGCGGGGCCAGGCACAGATACGCAGTATTTT; CDR3 protein: CASNVLAGPGTDTQYF
D gene: NA; clone size: NA; V gene: TRBV5-1; J gene: TRBJ1-6; CDR3 DNA: TGCGCCAGCAGCTTGGCAGGGCCTCATAATTCACCCCTCCACTTT; CDR3 protein: CASSLAGPHNSPLHF
D gene: NA; clone size: NA; V gene: TRBV28; J gene: TRBJ2-2; CDR3 DNA: TGTGCCAGCGTGAGGGGAGGTGACACCGGGGAGCTGTTTTTT; CDR3 protein: CASVRGGDTGELFF
D gene: TRBD1; clone size: NA; V gene: TRBV7-2; J gene: TRBJ1-2; CDR3 DNA: TGTGCCAGCAGCTTTGGACAGGGGCGTCCTGGCTACACCTTC; CDR3 protein: CASSFGQGRPGYTF
D gene: TRBD2; clone size: NA; V gene: TRBV2; J gene: TRBJ2-1; CDR3 DNA: TGTGCCAGCAGTGTTCCAGCGGGGCTAAGGAATGAGCAGTTCTTC; CDR3 protein: CASSVPAGLRNEQFF
D gene: NA; clone size: NA; V gene: TRBV30; J gene: TRBJ2-4; CDR3 DNA: TGTGCCTGGAGTGTCGGTGACTCAAACATTCAGTACTTC; CDR3 protein: CAWSVGDSNIQYF
D gene: NA; clone size: NA; V gene: TRBV10-2; J gene: TRBJ1-4; CDR3 DNA: TGCGCCAGCAGTGAAAATTCGAGGAGTGAAAAACTGTTTTTT; CDR3 protein: CASSENSRSEKLFF
D gene: TRBD1; clone size: NA; V gene: TRBV28; J gene: TRBJ2-1; CDR3 DNA: TGTGCCAGCAGTACCCTCGACAGGGGACCCCGAGGCTGGGAGTTCTTC; CDR3 protein: CASSTLDRGPRGWEFF
D gene: NA; clone size: NA; V gene: TRBV6-6; J gene: TRBJ1-2; CDR3 DNA: TGTGCCAGCACCAGGAGGGCAGGAGATGGCTACACCTTC; CDR3 protein: CASTRRAGDGYTF
D gene: TRBD2; clone size: NA; V gene: TRBV27; J gene: TRBJ2-1; CDR3 DNA: TGTGCCAGCAGTTTATTGGGACTAGCGGGAGAGGATGAGCAGTTCTTC; CDR3 protein: CASSLLGLAGEDEQFF
D gene: NA; clone size: few; V gene: TRBV4-2; J gene: TRBJ2-1; CDR3 DNA: TGTGCCAGCCGAGTAGCGGAATCGAGCTCCTACAATGAGCAGTTCTTC; CDR3 protein: CASRVAESSSYNEQFF
D gene: TRBD2; clone size: NA; V gene: TRBV4-2; J gene: TRBJ2-1; CDR3 DNA: TGTGCCAGCAGCCACGATAGCGGGCGGTTCTCCTACAATGAGCAGTTCTTC; CDR3 protein: CASSHDSGRFSYNEQFF
D gene: NA; clone size: once; V gene: TRBV19; J gene: TRBJ2-1; CDR3 DNA: TGTGCCAGTAGTAGTAGTAGCGGATATTACAATGAGCAGTTCTTC; CDR3 protein: CASSSSSGYYNEQFF
D gene: NA; clone size: NA; V gene: TRBV3-1/TRBV3-2; J gene: TRBJ2-6; CDR3 DNA: TGTGCCAGCAGCCAAGATGAGTGGAGTAACTCTGGGGCCAACGTCCTGACTTTC; CDR3 protein: CASSQDEWSNSGANVLTF
D gene: NA; clone size: NA; V gene: TRBV6-5; J gene: TRBJ1-1; CDR3 DNA: TGTGCCAGCATACGGGGGAACACTGAAGCTTTCTTT; CDR3 protein: CASIRGNTEAFF
D gene: NA; clone size: NA; V gene: TRBV5-4; J gene: TRBJ2-7; CDR3 DNA: TGTGCCAGCAGCCCGGGGACTGCTAGCTCCTACGAGCAGTACTTC; CDR3 protein: CASSPGTASSYEQYF
D gene: TRBD1; clone size: NA; V gene: TRBV5-6; J gene: TRBJ1-2; CDR3 DNA: TGTGCCAGCAGCTTGGGGGACAGGGAGGGCTATGGCTACACCTTC; CDR3 protein: CASSLGDREGYGYTF
D gene: NA; clone size: once; V gene: TRBV20-1; J gene: TRBJ1-5; CDR3 DNA: TGCAGTGCTAGTGCGAACAGAGTGGCCGGAAATCAGCCCCAGCATTTT; CDR3 protein: CSASANRVAGNQPQHF
D gene: TRBD2; clone size: many; V gene: TRBV30; J gene: TRBJ2-7; CDR3 DNA: TGTGCCTGGAGCAGACTAGCGGGAGGGCGTGAGCAGTACTTC; CDR3 protein: CAWSRLAGGREQYF
D gene: TRBD1; clone size: NA; V gene: TRBV19; J gene: TRBJ1-1; CDR3 DNA: TGTGCCAGTACCCCGACAGGGGAGAACACTGAAGCTTTCTTT; CDR3 protein: CASTPTGENTEAFF
D gene: TRBD2; clone size: once; V gene: TRBV28; J gene: TRBJ2-1; CDR3 DNA: TGTGCCAGCAGTTCGACTAGCGTCTTCTCGGGAGTCTACAATGAGCAGTTCTTC; CDR3 protein: CASSSTSVFSGVYNEQFF
D gene: TRBD2; clone size: NA; V gene: TRBV19; J gene: TRBJ2-7; CDR3 DNA: TGTGCCAGCGGACTAGCGGGAGGTTGGGGCGAGCAGTACTTC; CDR3 protein: CASGLAGGWGEQYF
D gene: NA; clone size: NA; V gene: TRBV6-4; J gene: TRBJ1-1; CDR3 DNA: TGTGCCAGCAGTGTTAAGCGCTTGAACACTGAAGCTTTCTTT; CDR3 protein: CASSVKRLNTEAFF
D gene: TRBD2; clone size: NA; V gene: TRBV7-2; J gene: TRBJ2-2; CDR3 DNA: TGTGCCAGCACCCCGCGAGGGAGGGCGAACACCGGGGAGCTGTTTTTT; CDR3 protein: CASTPRGRANTGELFF
D gene: TRBD2; clone size: once; V gene: TRBV18; J gene: TRBJ2-1; CDR3 DNA: TGTGCCAGCTCACGGGGACTAGCGGTCTACAATGAGCAGTTCTTC; CDR3 protein: CASSRGLAVYNEQFF
D gene: TRBD1; clone size: NA; V gene: TRBV28; J gene: TRBJ1-4; CDR3 DNA: TGTGCCAGCAGTTTGGGGACAGGGAGTAATGAAAAACTGTTTTTT; CDR3 protein: CASSLGTGSNEKLFF
D gene: TRBD2; clone size: NA; V gene: TRBV7-2; J gene: TRBJ2-7; CDR3 DNA: TGTGCCAGCAGCTTAGGCCCGACTAGCGGGGGGGGCTACGAGCAGTACTTC; CDR3 protein: CASSLGPTSGGGYEQYF
D gene: NA; clone size: NA; V gene: TRBV28; J gene: TRBJ1-2; CDR3 DNA: TGTGCCAGCTTCCGGACAGCCAACTATGGCTACACCTTC; CDR3 protein: CASFRTANYGYTF
D gene: TRBD2; clone size: once; V gene: TRBV29-1; J gene: TRBJ2-7; CDR3 DNA: TGCAGCGTCGGACTAGCGGAGGAGCAGTACTTC; CDR3 protein: CSVGLAEEQYF
D gene: NA; clone size: NA; V gene: TRBV5-1; J gene: TRBJ1-5; CDR3 DNA: TGCGCCAGCAGCTGGGCGGCAGGGGGCAATCAGCCCCAGCATTTT; CDR3 protein: CASSWAAGGNQPQHF
D gene: NA; clone size: NA; V gene: TRBV5-1; J gene: TRBJ2-7; CDR3 DNA: TGCGCCAGCAGCCGCCCGGGGGGCAGCGAGCAGTACTTC; CDR3 protein: CASSRPGGSEQYF
D gene: TRBD2; clone size: NA; V gene: TRBV19; J gene: TRBJ2-3; CDR3 DNA: TGTGCCAGCACGAGGGTGGCGGGAGGCCTCACAGATACGCAGTATTTT; CDR3 protein: CASTRVAGGLTDTQYF
D gene: TRBD2; clone size: NA; V gene: TRBV4-1; J gene: TRBJ2-7; CDR3 DNA: TGCGCCAGCAGCCAAGCCCCCCTAAGGACTAGCTCCAACTACGAGCAGTACTTC; CDR3 protein: CASSQAPLRTSSNYEQYF
D gene: TRBD1; clone size: NA; V gene: TRBV3-1/TRBV3-2; J gene: TRBJ1-1; CDR3 DNA: TGTGCCAGCAGCCAAGGACAGGGGACGCCTGAAGCTTTCTTT; CDR3 protein: CASSQGQGTPEAFF
D gene: TRBD1; clone size: NA; V gene: TRBV7-6; J gene: TRBJ2-6; CDR3 DNA: TGTGCCAGCAGCTTAGGAGCAGGGGGCTCAGGGGCCAACGTCCTGACTTTC; CDR3 protein: CASSLGAGGSGANVLTF
D gene: NA; clone size: NA; V gene: TRBV7-2; J gene: TRBJ1-3; CDR3 DNA: TGTGCCAGCAGCTTAGTGGGGAGTGGAAACACCATATATTTT; CDR3 protein: CASSLVGSGNTIYF
D gene: NA; clone size: NA; V gene: TRBV9; J gene: TRBJ2-1; CDR3 DNA: TGTGCCAGCAGCCCCCGGGAGAGCTACAATGAGCAGTTCTTC; CDR3 protein: CASSPRESYNEQFF
D gene: TRBD1; clone size: NA; V gene: TRBV10-3; J gene: TRBJ1-1; CDR3 DNA: TGTGCCATCAGTGAGGAACAGGGGCAGAACACTGAAGCTTTCTTT; CDR3 protein: CAISEEQGQNTEAFF
D gene: NA; clone size: NA; V gene: TRBV27; J gene: TRBJ2-7; CDR3 DNA: TGTGCCAGCAGTTTGGGGAGGTCCTACGAGCAGTACTTC; CDR3 protein: CASSLGRSYEQYF
D gene: NA; clone size: NA; V gene: TRBV5-1; J gene: TRBJ1-6; CDR3 DNA: TGCGCCAGCAGCTTGGCAGGTGTTAATTCACCCCTCCACTTT; CDR3 protein: CASSLAGVNSPLHF
D gene: NA; clone size: NA; V gene: TRBV2; J gene: TRBJ1-1; CDR3 DNA: TGTGCCAGCAGGGCGGAGGCCCAGAACACTGAAGCTTTCTTT; CDR3 protein: CASRAEAQNTEAFF
D gene: NA; clone size: NA; V gene: TRBV29-1; J gene: TRBJ2-5; CDR3 DNA: TGCAGCGTCCCATATGTGGGACATCAGTACTTC; CDR3 protein: CSVPYVGHQYF
D gene: NA; clone size: NA; V gene: TRBV28; J gene: TRBJ2-7; CDR3 DNA: TGTGCCAGCAGTTCGGGGACCTACGAGCAGTACTTC; CDR3 protein: CASSSGTYEQYF
D gene: TRBD1; clone size: NA; V gene: TRBV7-9; J gene: TRBJ1-2; CDR3 DNA: TGTGCCAGCAGAGGGACAGGGAATGGCTATGGCTACACCTTC; CDR3 protein: CASRGTGNGYGYTF